This T cell receptor (beta chain) was retrieved from a study of early T cells in non-severe SARS-CoV-2 infection. On the study more broadly: Unsorted whole blood bulk RNA was sequenced, with unpaired chains.

A single record per CDR3 protein comes from TCRdb applying MiXCR to the 5' RACE reads. The sample lists 35,000 to 45,000 distinct CDR3 sequences, 7.5% to 9% occurring once. Notes on the study in general: VDJdb matching favored anti-spike CD8 responses, missing private and CD4 specificities.

The ends lost 1 base at V and 5 bases at J; junction bases unmatched: 2. The CDR3 is made up of 13 amino acids. This clonotype was observed at least ten times. Its antigen is not identified. The chain combines TRBV12-3 or TRBV12-4 with TRBJ2-7; 7 bases agree with TRBD1. The sequence was collected from an adult who was a healthcare worker with PCR-confirmed SARS-CoV-2 infection or an uninfected control (not recorded which). This sample comprised whole blood, obtained at baseline. CDR3 region: CASSLGQGHEQYF. Written as DNA, the CDR3 is TGTGCCAGCAGTTTAGGACAGGGCCACGAGCAGTACTTC.